This T cell receptor beta chain comes out of a study of blood T cell repertoires in COVID-19. Method: immunoSEQ multiplex PCR; TCRdb's copy keeps in-frame clones and lacks some. The repertoire includes over 70,000 clones, around 80% of them detected once, and 25% to 30% sits in the top ten. This clone was seen repeatedly, ten times or more. The TCR comes from an elderly woman with active or convalescent COVID-19. Material for sequencing was peripheral blood.

The CDR3 coding sequence is TGCGCCAGCAGCTTGGAGGCAGGGTCGGCTGGCTACACCTTC. Protein: CASSLEAGSAGYTF. The chain couples TRBV5-1 to TRBJ1-2; D possibly corresponds to TRBD1 (5 bases). Trimming stripped 0 bases from V and 7 bases from J, with 13 bases between. The V gene's germline CDR1 is SGHRS and CDR2 YFSETQ. This CDR3 has 14 amino acids.